Described below is a single T cell receptor (beta chain) sequence and its context. J gave up 4 bases and V 4 bases, and 8 bases lay outside the gene matches. Germline V gives CDR1 SGHRS, CDR2 YFSETQ. The CDR3 spans 15 residues. PCR was performed a second time for about 6 to 12 cycles using a sample-barcoded 5' primer and a J-beta primer mix. TCRdb fed the 5' RACE reads into MiXCR, producing one record per CDR3 protein. Of around 1,900,000 distinct CDR3 sequences listed, about 39% were seen once; the top ten hold about 21%. This sample is part of a study of blood T cells in healthy people across ages. What was sequenced was blood. This rearrangement joins TRBV5-1 to TRBJ2-5; the match to TRBD1 covers 9 bases. The receptor was isolated from a human donor in good health. For the CDR3, the DNA is TGCGCCAGCAGCCGTACAGGGGGCGCGCCAGAGACCCAGTACTTC. This gives the protein CASSRTGGAPETQYF.